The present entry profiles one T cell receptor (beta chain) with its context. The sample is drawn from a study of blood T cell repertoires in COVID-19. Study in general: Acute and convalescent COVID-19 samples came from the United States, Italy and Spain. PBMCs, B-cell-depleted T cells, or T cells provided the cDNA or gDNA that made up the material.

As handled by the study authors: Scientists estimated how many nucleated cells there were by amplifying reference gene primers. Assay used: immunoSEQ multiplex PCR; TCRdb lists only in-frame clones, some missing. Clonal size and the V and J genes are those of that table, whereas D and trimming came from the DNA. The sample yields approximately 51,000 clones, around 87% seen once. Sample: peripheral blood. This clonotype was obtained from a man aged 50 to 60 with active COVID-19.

The CDR3 region is CASSLETNNEQFF. The CDR3 region has the DNA TGTGCCAGCAGCTTGGAGACTAACAATGAGCAGTTCTTC. V usage is TRBV7-2 and J usage is TRBJ2-1, with D perhaps TRBD2 (5 bases). Per germline, CDR1 SGHTA and CDR2 FQGNSA. The CDR3 consists of 13 residues. Trimming removed 3 bases at V and 5 bases at J, with 8 bases between.